This TCR beta chain was retrieved from a study of cytomegalovirus exposure and HLA in healthy donors. Germline V gene data show CDR1 as SGHNT and CDR2 as YYREEE (reference sequence). The CDR3 consists of 17 residues. The junction had 14 bases not matched to a gene; V was cut back by 3 bases and J by 2 bases. TCRdb's table, derived via immunoSEQ multiplex PCR, lists solely in-frame clones and lacks some. Of 180,000 or so clones in the sample, approximately 87% were seen once. The clonotype was recovered from a woman aged 25 to 39 in good health and CMV-seronegative. V gene TRBV5-4 combines with J gene TRBJ2-7, with TRBD1 identical over 7 bases. Sequencing was performed on PBMCs. The CDR3 sequence: CASSSGQPIDPTYEQYF. CDR3 bases: TGTGCCAGCAGCTCGGGACAGCCAATCGATCCTACCTACGAGCAGTACTTC.